This record looks at one T cell receptor beta chain sequence and its context. Its target is not known. The sample comes from a study of CD8 T cells in ankylosing spondylitis. A single record per CDR3 protein comes from TCRdb applying MiXCR to the 5' RACE reads. Here the sample spans a few hundred thousand distinct CDR3 sequences, approximately 11% being singletons. General study findings and limits: Made up of several highly homologous variants, a TCR beta motif appeared characteristic of ankylosing spondylitis blood.

The receptor's source is a male donor with ankylosing spondylitis. Sample: blood, either unsorted or a sorted T cell fraction (not recorded which).

In nucleotides, the CDR3 is TGTGCCAGCAGCCACCTGGGGGGTTCCACTGAAGCTTTCTTT. This codes for CASSHLGGSTEAFF. The rearrangement joins TRBV5-5 to TRBJ1-1; tentatively, D is TRBD1 (5 bases). Trimming left V 4 bases short and J 4 bases short, with 14 bases between. CDR3 length equals 14 residues. Germline V lookup: CDR1 SGHKS, CDR2 YYEKEE (reference sequence). Complete variable domain (other parts from reference TRBV5-5 and TRBJ1-1): DAGVTQSPTHLIKTRGQQVTLRCSPISGHKSVSWYQQVLGQGPQFIFQYYEKEERGRGNFPDRFSARQFPNYSSELNVNALLLGDSALYLCASSHLGGSTEAFFGQGTRLTVV.